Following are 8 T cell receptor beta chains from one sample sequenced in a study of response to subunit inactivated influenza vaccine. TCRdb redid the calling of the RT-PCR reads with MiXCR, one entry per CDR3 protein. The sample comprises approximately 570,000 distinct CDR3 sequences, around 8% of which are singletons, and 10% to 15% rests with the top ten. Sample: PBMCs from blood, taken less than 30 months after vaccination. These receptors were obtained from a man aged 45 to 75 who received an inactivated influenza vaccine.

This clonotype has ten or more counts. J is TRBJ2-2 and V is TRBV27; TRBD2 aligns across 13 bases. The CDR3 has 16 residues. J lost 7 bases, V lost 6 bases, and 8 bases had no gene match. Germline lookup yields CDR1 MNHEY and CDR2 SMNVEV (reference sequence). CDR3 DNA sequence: TGTGCCAGCAGACCCACTAGCGGGAGGGCCTTCGGGGAGCTGTTTTTT. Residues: CASRPTSGRAFGELFF.

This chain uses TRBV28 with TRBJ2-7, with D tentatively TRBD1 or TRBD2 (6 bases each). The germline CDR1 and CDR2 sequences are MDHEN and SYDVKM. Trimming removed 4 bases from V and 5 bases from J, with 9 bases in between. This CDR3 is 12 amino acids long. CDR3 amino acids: CASSYGGDEQYF. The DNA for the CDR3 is TGTGCCAGCAGTTACGGGGGCGACGAGCAGTACTTC.

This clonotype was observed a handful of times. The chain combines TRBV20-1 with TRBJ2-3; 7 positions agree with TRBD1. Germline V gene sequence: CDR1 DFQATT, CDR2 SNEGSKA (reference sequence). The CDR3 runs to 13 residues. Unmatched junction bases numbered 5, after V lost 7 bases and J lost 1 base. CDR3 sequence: CSGRDSRTDTQYF. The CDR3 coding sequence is TGCAGTGGTCGGGACAGTCGCACAGATACGCAGTATTTT.

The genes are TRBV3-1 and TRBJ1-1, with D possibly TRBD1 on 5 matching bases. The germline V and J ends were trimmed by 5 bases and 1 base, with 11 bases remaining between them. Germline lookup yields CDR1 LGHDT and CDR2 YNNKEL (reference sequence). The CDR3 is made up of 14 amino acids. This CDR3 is CASSYGTANTEAFF. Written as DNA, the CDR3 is TGTGCCAGCAGCTACGGGACGGCGAACACTGAAGCTTTCTTT.

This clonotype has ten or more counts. The CDR3 DNA reads as TGTGCCAGCAGTTTACAGGGGCCAGATACGCAGTATTTT. This encodes CASSLQGPDTQYF. The rearrangement links TRBV28 to TRBJ2-3, with a possible D match to TRBD1 (6 bases). The ends were cut back, 2 bases at V and 4 bases at J, with 7 bases in the middle. The CDR3 loop spans 13 amino acids. Germline lookup yields CDR1 MDHEN and CDR2 SYDVKM.

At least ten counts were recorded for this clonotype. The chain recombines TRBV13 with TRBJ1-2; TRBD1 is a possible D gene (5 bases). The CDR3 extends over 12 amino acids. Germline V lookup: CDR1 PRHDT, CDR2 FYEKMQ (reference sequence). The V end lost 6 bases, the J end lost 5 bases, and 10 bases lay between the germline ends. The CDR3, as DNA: TGTGCCAGCAGTCGGCCAGGGTATGGCTACACCTTC. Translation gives CASSRPGYGYTF. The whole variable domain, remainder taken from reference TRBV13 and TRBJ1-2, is AAGVIQSPRHLIKEKRETATLKCYPIPRHDTVYWYQQGPGQDPQFLISFYEKMQSDKGSIPDRFSAQQFSDYHSELNMSSLELGDSALYFCASSRPGYGYTFGSGTRLTVV.

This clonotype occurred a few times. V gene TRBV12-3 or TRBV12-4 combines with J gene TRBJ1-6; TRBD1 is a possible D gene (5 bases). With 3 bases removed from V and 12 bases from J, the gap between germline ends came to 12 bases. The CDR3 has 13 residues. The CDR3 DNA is TGTGCCAGCAGTTTTGCCCAGGGTAAACCCCTCCACTTT. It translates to CASSFAQGKPLHF.

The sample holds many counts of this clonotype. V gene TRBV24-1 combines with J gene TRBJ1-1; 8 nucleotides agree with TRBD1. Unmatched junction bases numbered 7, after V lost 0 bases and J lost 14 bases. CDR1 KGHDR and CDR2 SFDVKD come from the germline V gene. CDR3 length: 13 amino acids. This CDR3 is CATSDLRQGARFF. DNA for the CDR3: TGTGCCACCAGTGATTTGCGGCAGGGGGCGAGATTCTTT.